The 21 T cell receptor beta chains in this list originate from one sample, sequenced in a study of coeliac disease. Libraries were prepared by immunoSEQ multiplex PCR; TCRdb keeps only in-frame clonotypes and omits some of them. The table has several thousand clones, approximately 70% seen once. Sequencing was done on a sample of lamina propria lymphocytes from the gut. The receptors derive from a man aged 50-60 years with active celiac disease.

The genes are TRBV19 and TRBJ2-7; 9 nucleotides match TRBD1. This CDR3 contains 15 residues. The ends lost 1 base at V and 5 bases at J; junction bases unmatched: 6. From germline, CDR1 is LNHDA and CDR2 SQIVND (reference sequence). Here the CDR3 reads CASSIASGQGDEQYF. In nucleotides, the CDR3 is TGTGCCAGTAGTATAGCCTCGGGACAGGGTGACGAGCAGTACTTC.

The chain has TRBV7-9 and TRBJ2-7; TRBD1 matches at 9 bases. This CDR3 has 15 residues. Germline CDR1 SEHNR, CDR2 FQNEAQ (reference sequence). Trimming cost V 4 bases and J 5 bases; bases outside gene matches: 9. The chain's CDR3 is CASSSPGQGTHEQYF. The CDR3 coding sequence is TGTGCCAGCAGCTCGCCGGGACAGGGCACCCACGAGCAGTACTTC.

The chain carries TRBV28 and TRBJ1-1, with a weak D call TRBD1 (5 bases). The CDR3 has 14 amino acids. V lost 6 bases and J 1 base, leaving 12 bases between the germline ends. Germline CDR1 and CDR2: MDHEN and SYDVKM. As DNA, the CDR3 is TGTGCCAGCAGCTCTCAGGGTCGGAACACTGAAGCTTTCTTT. As protein: CASSSQGRNTEAFF.

This sequence joins TRBV20-1 and TRBJ1-1; D unclear. This CDR3 is 11 amino acids long. Germline V gene lookup returns CDR1 DFQATT and CDR2 SNEGSKA (reference sequence). V shed 7 bases and J shed 0 bases, with 6 bases lying between them. CDR3: CSESLNTEAFF. The CDR3 DNA reads TGCAGTGAAAGCTTGAACACTGAAGCTTTCTTT.

J is TRBJ2-6 and V is TRBV7-9; 8 bases line up with TRBD1. This CDR3 is 15 amino acids long. V gave up 4 bases and J gave up 4 bases; unmatched junction bases: 3. The germline CDR1 and CDR2 sequences are SEHNR and FQNEAQ (reference sequence). The CDR3 DNA sequence: TGTGCCAGCAGCTGGACAGGGTCAGGGGCCAACGTCCTGACTTTC. Amino acids: CASSWTGSGANVLTF.

Sample share makes this clone medium-sized. The chain has TRBV30 and TRBJ1-1, with TRBD1 as a possible D gene (5 bases). Trimming removed 3 bases at V and 1 base at J, with 12 bases between. The CDR3 consists of 14 residues. From germline, CDR1 is GTSNPN and CDR2 SVGIG (reference sequence). The CDR3: CAWSVYGGNTEAFF. The CDR3 DNA reads as TGTGCCTGGAGCGTATACGGGGGGAACACTGAAGCTTTCTTT.

The rearrangement joins TRBV7-8 to TRBJ1-2; D remains unclear. The germline V and J ends were trimmed by 4 bases and 8 bases, with 14 bases remaining between them. The germline V gene encodes CDR1 SGHVS and CDR2 FQNEAQ. The CDR3 totals 13 residues. CDR3: CASSSESTGGYTF. As DNA, the CDR3 is TGTGCCAGCAGCTCCGAATCTACGGGGGGCTACACCTTC.

J is TRBJ1-1 and V is TRBV5-1; TRBD1 aligns across 7 bases. V was clipped by 0 bases and J by 3 bases; unmatched bases: 5. The length of the CDR3 is 15 residues. From germline, CDR1 is SGHRS and CDR2 YFSETQ. CDR3 in DNA: TGCGCCAGCAGCTTGGAAGGGGGCGGATACACTGAAGCTTTCTTT. This encodes CASSLEGGGYTEAFF.

The chain links TRBV7-9 to TRBJ2-2, with D possibly matching TRBD2 (5 bases). CDR3 length: 15 residues. Germline assignment: CDR1 SEHNR and CDR2 FQNEAQ (reference sequence). Trimming stripped 6 bases from V and 3 bases from J, with 14 bases between. The chain's CDR3 is CASRPAEKYTGELFF. As DNA, the CDR3 is TGTGCCAGCAGACCAGCGGAGAAGTACACCGGGGAGCTGTTTTTT.

About this clone itself: The junction departs from the called germline gene at one end, perhaps through a read error. The chain employs TRBV7-7 and TRBJ2-5; 7 nucleotides match TRBD1. The germline gives CDR1 SSHAT, CDR2 FNYEAQ (reference sequence). This CDR3 spans 14 amino acids. The DNA for the CDR3 is TGTGCTAGCAGCGTCGGACAGGCAGTGGGGGCCCAGTACTTC. This sequence encodes CASSVGQAVGAQYF.

The chain recombines TRBV21-1 with TRBJ2-4; the DNA was not compared with TRBD1, the D call given in the table. TRBV21-1 is tagged as a pseudogene. This CDR3 comprises 16 residues. In DNA, the CDR3 is TGTGCCAGCAGCGACAGAATAGAGCAAAGAAAAAACATTCAGTACTTC. Protein sequence: CASSDRIEQRKNIQYF.

This clone was recorded once. The chain combines TRBV7-9 with TRBJ2-7; no clear D. Germline V CDR1 and CDR2: SEHNR, FQNEAQ (reference sequence). This CDR3 has 17 amino acids. Trimming took 2 bases from V and 0 from J, leaving 17 bases between them. CDR3 amino acids: CASSLTPSDPSSYEQYV. CDR3 DNA: TGTGCCAGCAGCTTAACCCCCAGCGACCCCTCCTCCTACGAGCAGTACGTC.

The chain carries TRBV11-3 and TRBJ2-5; TRBD1 agrees at 11 bases. There are 17 residues in the CDR3. The germline gives CDR1 SGHNT, CDR2 YENEEA. The trim removed 2 bases at V and 1 base at J, leaving 6 bases unmatched. Written as DNA, the CDR3 is TGTGCCAGCAGCTTACATGGACAGGGGGCCTCCCAAGAGACCCAGTACTTC. Translating it yields CASSLHGQGASQETQYF.

By sample fraction, this clone is medium-sized. The V gene is TRBV19, the J gene TRBJ1-1; the D gene is possibly TRBD1 (6 bases). Deletions cut 3 bases from V and 7 bases from J, with 12 bases between. Germline CDR1 is LNHDA and CDR2 is SQIVND (reference sequence). CDR3 length equals 13 residues. The CDR3: CASSIAQGYEAFF. The DNA of the CDR3 is TGTGCCAGTAGTATCGCACAGGGATATGAAGCTTTCTTT.

The chain couples TRBV7-3 to TRBJ2-4; 8 bases match TRBD2. From germline, CDR1 is SGHTA and CDR2 FQGTGA. J lost 5 bases, V lost 2 bases, and 11 bases had no gene match. This CDR3 is 17 amino acids long. The CDR3 is CASSLGVGLAPENIQYF. The CDR3 bases are TGTGCCAGCAGCTTAGGAGTTGGACTAGCTCCCGAAAACATTCAGTACTTC.

J is TRBJ1-1 and V is TRBV11-2; the D is unclear. Deletions cut 6 bases from V and 4 bases from J, with 3 bases between. Germline CDR1 reads SGHAT; CDR2 reads FQNNGV. The CDR3 is 10 amino acids. DNA of the CDR3: TGTGCCAGCAGTATCACTGAAGCTTTCTTT. The encoded protein is CASSITEAFF.

The count of this clone is one. This chain joins TRBV19 and TRBJ1-1, with 7 bases matching TRBD1. Germline values: CDR1 LNHDA, CDR2 SQIVND (reference sequence). The J segment lost 4 bases and the V segment lost 6 bases, leaving 17 bases of the junction unmatched. The CDR3 consists of 17 residues. CDR3 in amino acids: CASRSGAGGRRGTEAFF. CDR3 nucleotides: TGTGCCAGTAGGTCCGGGGCAGGGGGTCGACGGGGCACTGAAGCTTTCTTT.

The chain uses TRBV18 and TRBJ1-1; 9 nucleotides line up with TRBD1. J lost 5 bases, V lost 4 bases, and 8 bases had no gene match. The germline CDR1 and CDR2 sequences are KGHSH and LQKENI. The CDR3 contains 15 residues. The CDR3 DNA is TGTGCCAGCTCACGCGGGACAGGGAGTCGGACTGAAGCTTTCTTT. Its translation is CASSRGTGSRTEAFF.

The rearrangement links TRBV5-4 to TRBJ2-1; D is possibly TRBD2 (5 bases). Germline values: CDR1 SGHNT, CDR2 YYREEE (reference sequence). V dropped 2 bases and J dropped 3 bases, with 9 bases sitting between them. The length of the CDR3 is 14 residues. The CDR3 bases are TGTGCCAGCAGCTTCAACGGGAACTACAATGAGCAGTTCTTC. This gives the protein CASSFNGNYNEQFF.

The V and J genes are TRBV15 and TRBJ1-2; tentative D call: TRBD1 (6 bases). The V end lost 4 bases, the J end lost 2 bases, and 11 bases lay between the germline ends. The CDR3 covers 14 residues. CDR1 and CDR2 from the germline V gene are LNHNV and YYDKDF (reference sequence). CDR3 amino acids: CATSKTRGNYGYTF. Here the CDR3 DNA reads TGTGCCACCAGCAAAACCAGGGGCAACTATGGCTACACCTTC.

The chain combines TRBV4-1 with TRBJ1-4, with 7 positions matching TRBD1. There are 16 residues in the CDR3. In germline, CDR1 is MGHRA, CDR2 YSYEKL. With 4 bases clipped from V and 0 bases from J, the junction kept 5 bases outside the gene matches. The CDR3 protein is CASSPGTAATNEKLFF. The CDR3 DNA reads TGCGCCAGCAGCCCCGGGACAGCCGCAACTAATGAAAAACTGTTTTTT.